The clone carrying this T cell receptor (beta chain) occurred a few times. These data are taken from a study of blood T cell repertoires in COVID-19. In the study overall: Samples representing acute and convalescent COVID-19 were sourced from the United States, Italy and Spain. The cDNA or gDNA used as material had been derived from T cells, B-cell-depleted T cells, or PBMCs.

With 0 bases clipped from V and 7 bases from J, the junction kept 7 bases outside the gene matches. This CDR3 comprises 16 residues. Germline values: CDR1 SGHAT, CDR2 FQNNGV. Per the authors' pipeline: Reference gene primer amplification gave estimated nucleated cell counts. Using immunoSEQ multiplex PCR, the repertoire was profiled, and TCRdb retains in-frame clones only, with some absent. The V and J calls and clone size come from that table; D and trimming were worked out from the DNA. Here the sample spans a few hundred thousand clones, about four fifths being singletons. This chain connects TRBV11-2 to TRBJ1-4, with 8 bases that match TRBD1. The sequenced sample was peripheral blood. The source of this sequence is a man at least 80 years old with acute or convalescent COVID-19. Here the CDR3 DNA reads TGTGCCAGCAGCTTAGATGGGACAGGCAGAAGTGAAAAACTGTTTTTT. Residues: CASSLDGTGRSEKLFF.